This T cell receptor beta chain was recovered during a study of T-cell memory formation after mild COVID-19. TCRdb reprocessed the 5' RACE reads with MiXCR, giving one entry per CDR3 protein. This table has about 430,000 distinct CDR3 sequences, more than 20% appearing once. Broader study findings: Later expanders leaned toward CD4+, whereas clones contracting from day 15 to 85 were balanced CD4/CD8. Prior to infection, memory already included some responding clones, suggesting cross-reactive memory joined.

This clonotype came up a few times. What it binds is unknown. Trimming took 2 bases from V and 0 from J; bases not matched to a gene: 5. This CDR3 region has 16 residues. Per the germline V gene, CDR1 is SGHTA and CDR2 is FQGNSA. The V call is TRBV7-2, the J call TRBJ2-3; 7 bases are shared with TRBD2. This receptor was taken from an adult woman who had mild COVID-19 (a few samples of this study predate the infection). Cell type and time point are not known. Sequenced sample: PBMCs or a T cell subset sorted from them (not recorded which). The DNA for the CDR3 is TGTGCCAGCAGCTTATACAGCGGGGCGAGCACAGATACGCAGTATTTT. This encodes CASSLYSGASTDTQYF.